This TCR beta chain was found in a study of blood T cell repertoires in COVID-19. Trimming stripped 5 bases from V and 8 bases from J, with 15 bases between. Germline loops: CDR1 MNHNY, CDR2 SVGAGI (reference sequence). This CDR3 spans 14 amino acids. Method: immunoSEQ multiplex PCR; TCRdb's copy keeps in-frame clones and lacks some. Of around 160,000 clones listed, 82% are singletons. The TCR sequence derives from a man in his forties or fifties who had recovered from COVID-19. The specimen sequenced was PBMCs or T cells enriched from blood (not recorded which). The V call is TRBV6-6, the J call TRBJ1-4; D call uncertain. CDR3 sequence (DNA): TGTGCCAGCAGTGCGAGAGGGTCGGAGGAAAAACTGTTTTTT. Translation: CASSARGSEEKLFF.